This T cell receptor (beta chain) appears in the sequencing data of a study of control samples from healthy donors and cancer patients (TCRdb year 2020). To prepare the library, the immunoSEQ multiplex PCR assay was applied. TCRdb carries this immuneACCESS record with in-frame sequences only. Its versions omit some clonotypes, under half of them owing to an unresolved V gene in the studies checked, with the rest unexplained. The table for this sample lists under 20,000 clones; roughly 84% of them were counted only once. In total, the top ten clones hold under 14% of the sample. Turning to this clone: Its cognate antigen has yet to be identified. Per-base quality was not reported, and no clone a single base away is much larger than it.

In the germline V gene (reference sequence), CDR1 corresponds to PRHDT and CDR2 to FYEKMQ. The CDR3 numbers 14 residues from cysteine through phenylalanine. CDR3 DNA is the only sequence kept; it has 42 bases, read in frame from the first base. At the junction V is shortened by 4 bases and J by 0 bases, with 10 bases in between. The TCR originated in a woman in her 70s with colorectal cancer. The rearrangement combines TRBV13 with TRBJ2-7; the D segment could be TRBD1, given 5 matching bases. The sequenced sample consisted of PBMCs. The nucleotide sequence is given as TGTGCCAGCAGCTCCGGACACCTCTCCTACGAGCAGTACTTC. Its protein is CASSSGHLSYEQYF.